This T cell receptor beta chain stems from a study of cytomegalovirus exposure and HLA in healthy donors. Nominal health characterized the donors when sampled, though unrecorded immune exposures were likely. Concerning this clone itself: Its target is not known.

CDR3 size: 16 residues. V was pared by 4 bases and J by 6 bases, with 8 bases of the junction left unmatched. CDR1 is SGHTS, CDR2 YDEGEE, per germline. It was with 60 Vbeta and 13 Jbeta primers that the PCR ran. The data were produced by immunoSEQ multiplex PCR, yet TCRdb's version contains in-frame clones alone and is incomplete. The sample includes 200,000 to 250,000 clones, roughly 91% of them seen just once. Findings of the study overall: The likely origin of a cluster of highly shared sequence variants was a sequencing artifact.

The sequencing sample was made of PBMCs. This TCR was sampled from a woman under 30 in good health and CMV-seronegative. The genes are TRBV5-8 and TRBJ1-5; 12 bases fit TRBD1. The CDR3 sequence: CASSQRGTGGFQPQHF. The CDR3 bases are TGTGCCAGCAGCCAAAGAGGGACAGGGGGCTTTCAGCCCCAGCATTTT.